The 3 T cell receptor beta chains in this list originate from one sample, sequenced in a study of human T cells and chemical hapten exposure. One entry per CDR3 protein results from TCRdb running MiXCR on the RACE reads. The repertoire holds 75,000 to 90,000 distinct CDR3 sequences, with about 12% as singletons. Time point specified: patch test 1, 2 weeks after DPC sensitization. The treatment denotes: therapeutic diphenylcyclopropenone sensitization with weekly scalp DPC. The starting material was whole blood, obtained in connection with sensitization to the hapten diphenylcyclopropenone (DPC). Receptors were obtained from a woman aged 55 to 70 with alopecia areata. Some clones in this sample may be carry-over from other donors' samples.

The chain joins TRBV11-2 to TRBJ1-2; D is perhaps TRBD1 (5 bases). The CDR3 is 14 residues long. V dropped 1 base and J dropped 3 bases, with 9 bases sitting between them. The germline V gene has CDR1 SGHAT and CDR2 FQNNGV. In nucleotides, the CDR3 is TGTGCCAGCAGCTTAGGGGGCAACGACTATGGCTACACCTTC. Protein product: CASSLGGNDYGYTF.

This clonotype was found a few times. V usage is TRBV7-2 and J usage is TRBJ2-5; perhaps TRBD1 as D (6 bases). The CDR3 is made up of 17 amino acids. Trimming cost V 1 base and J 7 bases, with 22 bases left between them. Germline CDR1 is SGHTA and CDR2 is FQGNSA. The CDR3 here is CASSLGLAGAYRWTQYF. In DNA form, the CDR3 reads TGTGCCAGCAGCTTAGGGTTGGCAGGGGCCTACCGTTGGACCCAGTACTTC. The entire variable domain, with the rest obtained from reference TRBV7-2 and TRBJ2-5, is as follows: GAGVSQSPSNKVTEKGKDVELRCDPISGHTALYWYRQSLGQGLEFLIYFQGNSAPDKSGLPSDRFSAERTGGSVSTLTIQRTQQEDSAVYLCASSLGLAGAYRWTQYFGPGTRLLVL.

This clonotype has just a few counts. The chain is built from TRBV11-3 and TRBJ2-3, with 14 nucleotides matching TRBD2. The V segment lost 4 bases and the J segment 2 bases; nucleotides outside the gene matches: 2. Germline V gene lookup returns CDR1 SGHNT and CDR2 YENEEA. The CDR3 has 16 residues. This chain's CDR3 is CASSWGLAGDTDTQYF. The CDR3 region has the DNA TGTGCCAGCAGCTGGGGACTAGCGGGGGACACAGATACGCAGTATTTT.